The next 16 T cell receptor beta chains were all read from a single sample in a study of cytomegalovirus exposure and HLA in healthy donors. The PCR employed 60 Vbeta primers together with 13 Jbeta primers. Here immunoSEQ multiplex PCR was the method, and the copy in TCRdb shows in-frame clones only, minus some. Here the sample spans 150,000 to 200,000 clones, roughly three quarters being singletons. The specimen was PBMCs. The receptors shown here come from a male donor in good health and CMV-seropositive.

V and J are TRBV19 and TRBJ1-5; tentatively, D is TRBD1 (6 bases). The germline gives CDR1 LNHDA, CDR2 SQIVND (reference sequence). The CDR3 is 21 residues long. Trimming removed 6 bases from V and 0 bases from J, with 30 bases in between. In DNA, the CDR3 is TGTGCCAGTAGCCTAACCCAAGGGGGTGGGTCCCTATTCTATAGCAATCAGCCCCAGCATTTT. It translates to CASSLTQGGGSLFYSNQPQHF. Supplemented by reference TRBV19 and TRBJ1-5, the full variable domain reads DGGITQSPKYLFRKEGQNVTLSCEQNLNHDAMYWYRQDPGQGLRLIYYSQIVNDFQKGDIAEGYSVSREKKESFPLTVTSAQKNPTAFYLCASSLTQGGGSLFYSNQPQHFGDGTRLSIL.

The V and J genes are TRBV30 and TRBJ2-4; the match to TRBD1 covers 8 bases. Germline V lookup: CDR1 GTSNPN, CDR2 SVGIG (reference sequence). The V gene end was trimmed by 0 bases and the J gene end by 7 bases; junction bases not matched to a gene: 2. The CDR3 is 13 amino acids. DNA for the CDR3: TGTGCCTGGAGTGTAGCAGGGGGCAACATTCAGTACTTC. It encodes CAWSVAGGNIQYF.

V is TRBV6-5 and J is TRBJ1-2; D might be TRBD1 (6 bases). The V and J ends lost 2 bases and 4 bases respectively, with 11 bases between them. Per the germline V gene, CDR1 is MNHEY and CDR2 is SVGAGI. This CDR3 is 14 amino acids long. The CDR3 protein is CASSYDPGVYGYTF. Written as DNA, the CDR3 is TGTGCCAGCAGTTACGATCCAGGGGTCTATGGCTACACCTTC.

The CDR3 spells CASSGTSYEQYF. CDR3 sequence (DNA): TGTGCCAGCAGCGGGACTAGCTACGAGCAGTACTTC. The chain combines TRBV5-6 with TRBJ2-7, with TRBD2 matching 8 bases. Trimming removed 4 bases from V and 3 bases from J; junction bases left unmatched: 0. The CDR3 runs to 12 residues. Germline-derived CDR1 and CDR2 are SGHDT and YYEEEE. Combining the CDR3 with reference TRBV5-6 and TRBJ2-7 gives the whole variable domain DAGVTQSPTHLIKTRGQQVTLRCSPKSGHDTVSWYQQALGQGPQFIFQYYEEEERQRGNFPDRFSGHQFPNYSSELNVNALLLGDSALYLCASSGTSYEQYFGPGTRLTVT.

V and J are TRBV9 and TRBJ1-2; 9 bases agree with TRBD1. The CDR3 is 15 residues long. The junction had 7 bases not matched to a gene; V was cut back by 3 bases and J by 4 bases. CDR1 is SGDLS, CDR2 YYNGEE, per germline. In DNA, the CDR3 is TGTGCCAGCAGCGCATCACAGGGGGCCCGCTATGGCTACACCTTC. Encoded protein: CASSASQGARYGYTF.

The gene calls are TRBV6-1 and TRBJ2-3, with a tentative D call TRBD2 (6 bases). Trimming removed 1 base from V and 0 bases from J, with 8 bases in between. The CDR3 contains 15 residues. Germline V CDR1 and CDR2: MNHNS, SASEGT. DNA of the CDR3: TGTGCCAGCAGTGAAGGCGCGGGGAGCACAGATACGCAGTATTTT. This gives the protein CASSEGAGSTDTQYF.

The chain is built from TRBV5-3 and TRBJ1-5; 12 bases match TRBD1. TRBV5-3 is reported as an ORF; its role is uncertain. J lost 5 bases, V lost 5 bases, and 5 bases had no gene match. There are 15 residues in the CDR3. The CDR3 sequence: CARRGDRGRDQPQHF. CDR3 bases: TGTGCCAGAAGGGGGGACAGGGGGCGAGATCAGCCCCAGCATTTT.

V and J are TRBV5-1 and TRBJ1-2; weak D call: TRBD1 (5 bases). Trimming cost V 9 bases and J 2 bases, with 23 bases left between them. Germline-derived CDR1 and CDR2 are SGHRS and YFSETQ. This CDR3 region has 16 residues. As DNA, the CDR3 is TGCGCCACCGAGCCGGGATTGGTCCGGGGGAACTATGGCTACACCTTC. It encodes CATEPGLVRGNYGYTF.

This clone was detected once. V usage is TRBV30 and J usage is TRBJ1-3; D gene unclear. CDR1 and CDR2 (germline): GTSNPN, SVGIG (reference sequence). V lost 0 bases, J lost 4 bases, and 10 bases lay in between. This CDR3 has 14 residues. The DNA of the CDR3 is TGTGCCTGGAGTGTACCGGGGTTAGGAAACACCATATATTTT. Its protein is CAWSVPGLGNTIYF.

This rearrangement joins TRBV6-5 to TRBJ2-5; D gene unclear. Trimming pared 3 bases from V and 5 bases from J, leaving 10 bases between. Looked up from germline, CDR1 is MNHEY and CDR2 is SVGAGI. The length of the CDR3 is 13 residues. CDR3 residues: CASSYNFMETQYF. CDR3 bases: TGTGCCAGCAGTTATAACTTTATGGAGACCCAGTACTTC.

The rearrangement links TRBV7-3 to TRBJ2-3, with D possibly matching TRBD1 (5 bases). Trimming left V 1 base short and J 10 bases short, with 12 bases between. CDR1 is SGHTA, CDR2 FQGTGA, per germline. CDR3 length equals 13 residues. The chain's CDR3 is CASSLSRWGAQYF. CDR3 nucleotides: TGTGCCAGCAGCTTAAGTAGATGGGGCGCGCAGTATTTT.

The gene calls are TRBV9 and TRBJ2-7; possibly TRBD2 for D (6 bases). V dropped 0 bases and J dropped 3 bases, with 13 bases sitting between them. The CDR3 is made up of 15 amino acids. In germline, CDR1 is SGDLS, CDR2 YYNGEE. CDR3 DNA: TGTGCCAGCAGCGTAGAATGGGGGGAGATCTACGAGCAGTACTTC. Its translation: CASSVEWGEIYEQYF.

This clone was seen only a few times. The genes are TRBV5-1 and TRBJ2-5; a possible D gene is TRBD1 (6 bases). The CDR3 has 13 residues. V dropped 10 bases and J dropped 2 bases, with 15 bases sitting between them. Germline V lookup: CDR1 SGHRS, CDR2 YFSETQ. CDR3 residues: CAAEAGVQETQYF. DNA of the CDR3: TGCGCCGCCGAAGCAGGGGTTCAAGAGACCCAGTACTTC.

The chain couples TRBV15 to TRBJ1-5, with D tentatively TRBD1 (5 bases). The CDR3 is made up of 14 amino acids. CDR1 and CDR2 from the germline V gene are LNHNV and YYDKDF (reference sequence). V lost 6 bases and J lost 2, with 11 bases in between. CDR3 in DNA: TGTGCCACCAGGCCCACGGGGGGCAATCAGCCCCAGCATTTT. Its protein is CATRPTGGNQPQHF.

The chain combines TRBV29-1 with TRBJ1-5, with D possibly matching TRBD1 (6 bases). Germline CDR1 and CDR2: SQVTM and ANQGSEA. V was cut by 5 bases and J by 3 bases, with 11 bases left in between. The CDR3 is made up of 13 amino acids. The CDR3, as DNA: TGCAGCGTTATGGACAGCTACAATCAGCCCCAGCATTTT. Encoded protein: CSVMDSYNQPQHF. Filled out from reference TRBV29-1 and TRBJ1-5, the complete variable domain reads SAVISQKPSRDICQRGTSLTIQCQVDSQVTMMFWYRQQPGQSLTLIATANQGSEATYESGFVIDKFPISRPNLTFSTLTVSNMSPEDSSIYLCSVMDSYNQPQHFGDGTRLSIL.

The chain has TRBV27 and TRBJ2-3, with 8 nucleotides matching TRBD1. J gave up 5 bases and V 5 bases, and 15 bases lay outside the gene matches. The germline gives CDR1 MNHEY, CDR2 SMNVEV (reference sequence). The CDR3 has 17 residues. The CDR3 DNA reads as TGTGCCAGCAGTCCTCCCCTCAGGGGGCTACGGGGAGATACGCAGTATTTT. Translating it yields CASSPPLRGLRGDTQYF.